The source of this TCR beta chain is a study of glioma-infiltrating T cells. General observations from the study: CDR3 overlap between tissue and blood was very small. Above-expected tissue-blood divergence occurred in all gliomas, most in low-grade ones.

For this clonotype: Its antigen is not known.

Trimming took 1 base from V and 6 from J, leaving 9 bases between them. The CDR3 is made up of 13 amino acids. Germline lookup yields CDR1 SGHAT and CDR2 FQDESV (reference sequence). The iRepertoire nested amplicon-rescue multiplex PCR amplified TCR alpha and beta CDR3s from RNA. For one-step reverse transcription and amplification, 100-400 ng of tissue mRNA or PBMC total RNA was used. From the multiplex PCR reads, TCRdb called clonotypes with MiXCR, one entry per CDR3 protein. Altogether approximately 120,000 distinct CDR3 sequences are present, roughly 25% being singletons, with the ten largest covering around 15%.

This clonotype was sampled from a human donor with low-grade glioma or glioblastoma, undergoing nonglioma brain surgery, or in good health (not recorded which). The sequenced material came from glioma tissue, nonneoplastic brain tissue, or PBMCs (not recorded which). The V and J genes are TRBV11-1 and TRBJ1-1; D remains ambiguous. In DNA, the CDR3 is TGTGCCAGCAGCTTAGGCATCGTCGCTGAAGCTTTCTTT. It yields the protein CASSLGIVAEAFF.